Listed below are T cell receptor beta chains from one sample, sequenced in a study of OX40 agonist ivuxolimab in advanced cancers. Method: immunoSEQ multiplex PCR; TCRdb's copy keeps in-frame clones and lacks some. This table has roughly 50,000 clones, under 95% appearing once. The sequencing here drew on CD4+ or CD8+ T cells sorted from blood, taken in a trial of the OX40 agonist ivuxolimab. The receptor set was obtained from an adult with an advanced solid tumor such as melanoma, head and neck, liver or kidney cancer. The CDR3 runs from the conserved cysteine through the conserved F or W. Clone size appears in some rows only: once, few, many, or a class for an expanded clone.

CDR3aa: CAWTLTGGYGYTF; abundance: NA; j_gene: TRBJ1-2; len: 13; v_gene: TRBV30
CDR3aa: CASSYDRDYGYTF; abundance: NA; j_gene: TRBJ1-2; len: 13; v_gene: TRBV5-4
CDR3aa: CASSLERRAGWFF; abundance: NA; j_gene: TRBJ2-1; len: 13; v_gene: TRBV5-1
CDR3aa: CATSGLGPPGNQPQHF; abundance: NA; j_gene: TRBJ1-5; len: 16; v_gene: TRBV15
CDR3aa: CASGDRNDQPQHF; abundance: NA; j_gene: TRBJ1-5; len: 13; v_gene: TRBV5-5
CDR3aa: CASSPEGTSGMLDTQYF; abundance: NA; j_gene: TRBJ2-3; len: 17; v_gene: TRBV5-8
CDR3aa: CASSQVGSSGYGYTF; abundance: NA; j_gene: TRBJ1-2; len: 15; v_gene: TRBV4-1
CDR3aa: CASSQKGINSPLHF; abundance: NA; j_gene: TRBJ1-6; len: 14; v_gene: TRBV4-3
CDR3aa: CATRARVLTNEKLFF; abundance: once; j_gene: TRBJ1-4; len: 15; v_gene: TRBV2
CDR3aa: CASSAGTPPGELFF; abundance: NA; j_gene: TRBJ2-2; len: 14; v_gene: TRBV7-9
CDR3aa: CASSVATSYNEQFF; abundance: NA; j_gene: TRBJ2-1; len: 14; v_gene: TRBV9
CDR3aa: CASSQGTGSGYGYTF; abundance: medium-sized; j_gene: TRBJ1-2; len: 15; v_gene: TRBV4-3
CDR3aa: CASSQSDSYTTDTQYF; abundance: NA; j_gene: TRBJ2-3; len: 16; v_gene: TRBV4-1
CDR3aa: CASNLLGGVSGNTIYF; abundance: NA; j_gene: TRBJ1-3; len: 16; v_gene: TRBV7-2
CDR3aa: CSVGLADYTDTQYF; abundance: NA; j_gene: TRBJ2-3; len: 14; v_gene: TRBV29-1
CDR3aa: CASSLEVGINEQYF; abundance: NA; j_gene: TRBJ2-7; len: 14; v_gene: TRBV7-2